The rows below give T cell receptor beta chains drawn from one sample of a study of graft-versus-host responses after intestinal transplantation. Here immunoSEQ multiplex PCR was the method, and the copy in TCRdb shows in-frame clones only, minus some. Of 85,000 to 90,000 clones listed, about nine tenths are singletons. Their recognized antigens are unknown. The starting material was unstimulated CD4+ T cells sorted from spleen or lymph node cells, obtained before intestinal transplant. The origin of the receptors is a human donor who received an intestinal transplant. Each CDR3 is given with its conserved first and last residue. D genes are given only for firm matches. Size is stated for part of the rows, as once, few or many counts, or as a class when the clone is expanded.

v_gene: TRBV19
d_gene: NA
abundance: NA
j_gene: TRBJ1-2
CDR3aa: CATLLQGDGYTF
CDR3nt: TGTGCCACCCTACTTCAGGGTGATGGCTACACCTTC

v_gene: TRBV19
d_gene: TRBD2
abundance: NA
j_gene: TRBJ2-3
CDR3aa: CASSIDGRASSTDTQYF
CDR3nt: TGTGCCAGTAGTATAGACGGGAGGGCTTCTAGCACAGATACGCAGTATTTT

v_gene: TRBV7-3
d_gene: TRBD1
abundance: NA
j_gene: TRBJ2-1
CDR3aa: CASSTATGMEQFF
CDR3nt: TGTGCCAGCAGCACCGCGACAGGGATGGAGCAGTTCTTC

v_gene: TRBV6-5
d_gene: TRBD1
abundance: NA
j_gene: TRBJ2-7
CDR3aa: CASSYSGTGSYEQYF
CDR3nt: TGTGCCAGCAGTTACTCTGGGACAGGATCCTACGAGCAGTACTTC

v_gene: TRBV27
d_gene: NA
abundance: NA
j_gene: TRBJ2-2
CDR3aa: CASRSWGTGELFF
CDR3nt: TGTGCCAGCAGATCTTGGGGCACCGGGGAGCTGTTTTTT

v_gene: TRBV12-5
d_gene: NA
abundance: once
j_gene: TRBJ1-4
CDR3aa: CASGLGRPNEKLFF
CDR3nt: TGTGCTAGTGGTTTGGGCAGACCTAATGAAAAACTGTTTTTT

v_gene: TRBV2
d_gene: NA
abundance: NA
j_gene: TRBJ2-2
CDR3aa: CASSSMNTGELFF
CDR3nt: TGTGCCAGCAGTTCGATGAACACCGGGGAGCTGTTTTTT

v_gene: TRBV19
d_gene: NA
abundance: NA
j_gene: TRBJ2-3
CDR3aa: CASSQAGARTDTQYF
CDR3nt: TGTGCCAGTAGTCAGGCGGGGGCGAGAACAGATACGCAGTATTTT

v_gene: TRBV14
d_gene: NA
abundance: NA
j_gene: TRBJ2-7
CDR3aa: CASSHGGPYEQYF
CDR3nt: TGTGCCAGCAGCCATGGGGGTCCCTACGAGCAGTACTTC

v_gene: TRBV28
d_gene: TRBD1
abundance: NA
j_gene: TRBJ1-2
CDR3aa: CASSLQGAEGYGYTF
CDR3nt: TGTGCCAGCAGTTTGCAGGGGGCGGAGGGCTATGGCTACACCTTC

v_gene: TRBV13
d_gene: NA
abundance: NA
j_gene: TRBJ2-7
CDR3aa: CASSLGDSRGAYEQYF
CDR3nt: TGTGCCAGCAGCTTAGGGGACAGCCGAGGGGCCTACGAGCAGTACTTC

v_gene: TRBV19
d_gene: TRBD1
abundance: NA
j_gene: TRBJ1-5
CDR3aa: CASLDRDLIGNQPQHF
CDR3nt: TGTGCCAGTCTGGACAGGGACCTTATAGGGAATCAGCCCCAGCATTTT

v_gene: TRBV5-1
d_gene: TRBD2
abundance: NA
j_gene: TRBJ2-3
CDR3aa: CASSRNYPTSGADTQYF
CDR3nt: TGCGCCAGCAGCCGCAATTACCCGACTAGCGGGGCCGATACGCAGTATTTT

v_gene: TRBV5-1
d_gene: NA
abundance: NA
j_gene: TRBJ1-2
CDR3aa: CASSLAAGAGYTF
CDR3nt: TGCGCCAGCAGCTTGGCGGCTGGGGCTGGCTACACCTTC

v_gene: TRBV27
d_gene: TRBD2
abundance: NA
j_gene: TRBJ2-1
CDR3aa: CASSYVREREMDEQFF
CDR3nt: TGTGCCAGCAGTTATGTCCGGGAGCGGGAGATGGATGAGCAGTTCTTC

v_gene: TRBV18
d_gene: TRBD1
abundance: NA
j_gene: TRBJ1-3
CDR3aa: CASSQQGARNTIYF
CDR3nt: TGTGCCAGCTCACAACAGGGGGCTCGGAACACCATATATTTT

v_gene: TRBV5-6
d_gene: NA
abundance: NA
j_gene: TRBJ1-3
CDR3aa: CASSLYGALSGNTIYF
CDR3nt: TGTGCCAGCAGCTTGTATGGGGCCCTCTCTGGAAACACCATATATTTT

v_gene: TRBV6-6
d_gene: NA
abundance: NA
j_gene: TRBJ1-1
CDR3aa: CASSYSIGGTEAFF
CDR3nt: TGTGCCAGCAGTTACTCGATTGGGGGGACTGAAGCTTTCTTT

v_gene: TRBV18
d_gene: NA
abundance: NA
j_gene: TRBJ1-2
CDR3aa: CASSPRQGYGYTF
CDR3nt: TGTGCCAGCTCACCTCGGCAGGGCTATGGCTACACCTTC

v_gene: TRBV10-2
d_gene: TRBD1
abundance: few
j_gene: TRBJ2-5
CDR3aa: CASSEGRGPSQYF
CDR3nt: TGCGCCAGCAGTGAGGGTAGGGGGCCTTCCCAGTACTTC

v_gene: TRBV5-4
d_gene: NA
abundance: NA
j_gene: TRBJ2-7
CDR3aa: CASSLGRAGEQYF
CDR3nt: TGTGCCAGCAGCTTGGGCAGGGCAGGCGAGCAGTACTTC

v_gene: TRBV12-5
d_gene: NA
abundance: once
j_gene: TRBJ2-7
CDR3aa: CASGQTQAVSSYEQYF
CDR3nt: TGTGCTAGTGGCCAGACACAGGCAGTGAGCTCCTACGAGCAGTACTTC

v_gene: TRBV30
d_gene: NA
abundance: NA
j_gene: TRBJ1-1
CDR3aa: CAWSPLLGNTEAFF
CDR3nt: TGTGCCTGGAGTCCTCTTCTCGGGAACACTGAAGCTTTCTTT

v_gene: TRBV11-2
d_gene: NA
abundance: NA
j_gene: TRBJ2-1
CDR3aa: CASSPRDTIYNEQFF
CDR3nt: TGTGCCAGCAGCCCCCGGGACACCATCTACAATGAGCAGTTCTTC

v_gene: TRBV28
d_gene: NA
abundance: NA
j_gene: TRBJ1-2
CDR3aa: CASSPLLTGHGYTF
CDR3nt: TGTGCCAGCAGTCCGCTCCTCACAGGGCATGGCTACACCTTC

v_gene: TRBV2
d_gene: NA
abundance: NA
j_gene: TRBJ1-1
CDR3aa: CASEIDMNTEAFF
CDR3nt: TGTGCCAGCGAAATAGATATGAACACTGAAGCTTTCTTT

v_gene: TRBV18
d_gene: TRBD1
abundance: NA
j_gene: TRBJ2-6
CDR3aa: CASSPPTGGISGANVLTF
CDR3nt: TGTGCCAGCTCACCACCTACAGGGGGCATCTCTGGGGCCAACGTCCTGACTTTC

v_gene: TRBV7-9
d_gene: NA
abundance: NA
j_gene: TRBJ1-1
CDR3aa: CASRVVVGTEAFF
CDR3nt: TGTGCCAGCAGGGTAGTGGTAGGCACTGAAGCTTTCTTT

v_gene: TRBV18
d_gene: TRBD2
abundance: NA
j_gene: TRBJ2-2
CDR3aa: CASSPRGGRGVTGELFF
CDR3nt: TGTGCCAGCTCACCGAGAGGCGGGAGGGGCGTAACCGGGGAGCTGTTTTTT

v_gene: TRBV6-5
d_gene: TRBD1
abundance: few
j_gene: TRBJ1-3
CDR3aa: CASSYGQGGQGNTIYF
CDR3nt: TGTGCCAGCAGTTACGGGCAAGGGGGACAGGGAAACACCATATATTTT

v_gene: TRBV6-5
d_gene: NA
abundance: NA
j_gene: TRBJ2-7
CDR3aa: CASGWTLSSYEQYF
CDR3nt: TGTGCCAGCGGGTGGACTCTTAGCTCCTACGAGCAGTACTTC

v_gene: TRBV27
d_gene: NA
abundance: NA
j_gene: TRBJ1-2
CDR3aa: CASSFSLLANYGYTF
CDR3nt: TGTGCCAGCAGTTTTAGCCTCTTAGCTAACTATGGCTACACCTTC

v_gene: TRBV11-1
d_gene: NA
abundance: NA
j_gene: TRBJ2-7
CDR3aa: CASSVAAGSYEQYF
CDR3nt: TGTGCCAGCAGTGTCGCGGCTGGCTCCTACGAGCAGTACTTC

v_gene: TRBV7-2
d_gene: NA
abundance: NA
j_gene: TRBJ1-2
CDR3aa: CASSLEGRGGYTF
CDR3nt: TGTGCCAGCAGCTTAGAGGGGAGAGGGGGCTACACCTTC

v_gene: TRBV6-5
d_gene: NA
abundance: NA
j_gene: TRBJ1-5
CDR3aa: CASSYSTRGNQPQHF
CDR3nt: TGTGCCAGCAGTTACTCGACAAGGGGCAATCAGCCCCAGCATTTT

v_gene: TRBV28
d_gene: NA
abundance: NA
j_gene: TRBJ2-5
CDR3aa: CASSLTAIQETQYF
CDR3nt: TGTGCCAGCAGTTTAACGGCGATACAAGAGACCCAGTACTTC

v_gene: TRBV28
d_gene: TRBD1
abundance: NA
j_gene: TRBJ2-5
CDR3aa: CASSLTGSSETQYF
CDR3nt: TGTGCCAGCAGCCTGACAGGGTCATCGGAGACCCAGTACTTC

v_gene: TRBV9
d_gene: NA
abundance: few
j_gene: TRBJ1-1
CDR3aa: CASSDRDAGGVEAFF
CDR3nt: TGTGCCAGCAGCGATCGGGACGCCGGAGGTGTGGAAGCTTTCTTT

v_gene: TRBV5-4
d_gene: NA
abundance: NA
j_gene: TRBJ1-6
CDR3aa: CASSLTTNSPLHF
CDR3nt: TGTGCCAGCAGCTTGACCACAAATTCACCCCTCCACTTT

v_gene: TRBV11-2
d_gene: TRBD1
abundance: NA
j_gene: TRBJ1-5
CDR3aa: CASSPTPGQGRNQPQHF
CDR3nt: TGTGCCAGCAGCCCAACGCCGGGACAGGGACGAAATCAGCCCCAGCATTTT